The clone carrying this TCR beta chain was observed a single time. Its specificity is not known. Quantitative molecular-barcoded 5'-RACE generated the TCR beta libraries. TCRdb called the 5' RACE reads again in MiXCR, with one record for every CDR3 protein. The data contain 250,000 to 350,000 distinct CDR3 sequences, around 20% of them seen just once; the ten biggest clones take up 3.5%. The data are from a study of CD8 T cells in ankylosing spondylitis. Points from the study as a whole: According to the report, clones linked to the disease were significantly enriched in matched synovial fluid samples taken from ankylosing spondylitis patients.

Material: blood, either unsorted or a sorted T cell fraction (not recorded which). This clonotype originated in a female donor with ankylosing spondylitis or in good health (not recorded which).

The CDR3 coding sequence is TGCGCCAGCAGTGCTGGCGGGAGCTCTGGCGAGCAGTACTTC. This gives the protein CASSAGGSSGEQYF. The chain joins TRBV10-2 to TRBJ2-7; 7 positions match TRBD2. With 4 bases clipped from V and 6 bases from J, the junction kept 9 bases outside the gene matches. The CDR3 contains 14 residues. Germline CDR1 is WSHSY and CDR2 is SAAADI.